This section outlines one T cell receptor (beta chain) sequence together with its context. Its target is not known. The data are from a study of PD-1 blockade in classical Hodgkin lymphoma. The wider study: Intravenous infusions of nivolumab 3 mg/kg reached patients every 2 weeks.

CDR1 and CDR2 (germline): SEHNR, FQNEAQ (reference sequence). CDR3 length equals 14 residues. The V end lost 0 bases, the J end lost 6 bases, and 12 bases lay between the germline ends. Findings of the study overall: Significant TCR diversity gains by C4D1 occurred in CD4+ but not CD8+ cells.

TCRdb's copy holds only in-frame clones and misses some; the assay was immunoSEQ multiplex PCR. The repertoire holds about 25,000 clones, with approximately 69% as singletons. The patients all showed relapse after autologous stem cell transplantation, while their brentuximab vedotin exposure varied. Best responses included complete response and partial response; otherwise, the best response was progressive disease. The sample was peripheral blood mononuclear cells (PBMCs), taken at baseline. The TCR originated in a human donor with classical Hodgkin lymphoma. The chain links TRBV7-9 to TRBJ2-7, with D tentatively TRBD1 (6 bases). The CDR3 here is CASSLARQGLEQYF. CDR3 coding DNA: TGTGCCAGCAGCTTAGCGCGGCAGGGGCTCGAGCAGTACTTC.